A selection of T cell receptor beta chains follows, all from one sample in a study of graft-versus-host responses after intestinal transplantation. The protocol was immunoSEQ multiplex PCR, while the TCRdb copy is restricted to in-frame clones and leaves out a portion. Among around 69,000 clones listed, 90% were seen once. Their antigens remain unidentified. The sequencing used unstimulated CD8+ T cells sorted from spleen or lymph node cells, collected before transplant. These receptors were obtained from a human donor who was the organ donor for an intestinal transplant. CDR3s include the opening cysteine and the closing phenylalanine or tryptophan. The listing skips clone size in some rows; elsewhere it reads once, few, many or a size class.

CASRASGALNQPQHF TRBJ1-5 TRBV28 once
CASSPRGYEQFF TRBJ2-1 TRBV5-8 NA
CASSLGGAANTEAFF TRBJ1-1 TRBV4-3 once
CASSLTGGYFQETQYF TRBJ2-5 TRBV7-2 NA
CATSRGQGSYNEQFF TRBJ2-1 TRBV15 NA
CASSSLAGGRGTQYF TRBJ2-5 TRBV7-9 NA
CASSLYGRYYTGELFF TRBJ2-2 TRBV28 NA
CASSDLVGRGGPGELFF TRBJ2-2 TRBV11-2 NA
CASSYREPEEQFF TRBJ2-1 TRBV5-1 NA
CASSRDRPWEQFF TRBJ2-1 TRBV2 NA
CASSQGPPNGYTF TRBJ1-2 TRBV4-1 NA
CASSENAGGARTQYF TRBJ2-5 TRBV6-1 NA
CASSYGGGSQETQYF TRBJ2-5 TRBV6-5 NA
CASSQDSGTGGGDGYTF TRBJ1-2 TRBV4-3 NA
CAWDHRDRYGGYTF TRBJ1-2 TRBV30 once
CASSQSTGLLSYNEQFF TRBJ2-1 TRBV4-1 NA
CASGLDPPYRETQYF TRBJ2-5 TRBV12-5 few
CASTGTYNEQFF TRBJ2-1 TRBV27 few
CASSPNSGGVTDTQYF TRBJ2-3 TRBV4-1 NA
CASSKLVGANVLTF TRBJ2-6 TRBV6-1 once
CASSTTSVHYGYTF TRBJ1-2 TRBV19 NA
CASSPQLKRGTQHF TRBJ1-5 TRBV18 NA
CASSGRGNEKLFF TRBJ1-4 TRBV28 NA